This T cell receptor beta chain derives from a study of blood T cell repertoires in COVID-19. Study context: The United States, Italy and Spain were the sources of the acute and convalescent COVID-19 samples. T cells, B-cell-depleted T cells, or PBMCs provided the cDNA or gDNA that served as material.

Produced via immunoSEQ multiplex PCR; TCRdb's table is partial and in-frame only. This sample has almost 400,000 clones, with 85% to 90% found just once. The CDR3 totals 15 residues. Germline V gives CDR1 SGDLS, CDR2 YYNGEE. Trimming pared 0 bases from V and 2 bases from J, leaving 10 bases between. This chain joins TRBV9 and TRBJ2-3, with D tentatively TRBD1 (5 bases). The sample was PBMCs or T cells enriched from blood (not recorded which). This clonotype was sampled from a woman in her 30s with acute COVID-19. CDR3 loop: CASSVANRNTDTQYF. CDR3 in DNA: TGTGCCAGCAGCGTAGCTAACAGGAACACAGATACGCAGTATTTT.